The sample holds a few counts of the clone carrying this TCR beta chain. Its antigen is currently unknown. CDR1 and CDR2 from the germline V gene are SQVTM and ANQGSEA. V was pared by 3 bases and J by 1 base, with 0 bases of the junction left unmatched. This CDR3 contains 14 residues. This record comes from a study of post-analysis software for immune sequencing data. General study points: Patients used about five TRBV segments, including TRBV5-6, TRBV5-1 and TRBV20-1, more often than controls.

The TCR beta cDNA libraries contained unique molecular identifiers. From the PCR reads, TCRdb called clonotypes with MiXCR, one entry per CDR3 protein. The data hold around 770,000 distinct CDR3 sequences, with approximately 44% observed a single time. This TCR came from a girl aged 5-17 years with multiple sclerosis. Material: blood. The chain joins TRBV29-1 to TRBJ2-6; 7 nucleotides align to TRBD2. The CDR3 loop reads CSVEGGSGANVLTF. CDR3 in DNA: TGCAGCGTTGAGGGGGGGTCTGGGGCCAACGTCCTGACTTTC.